These T cell receptor beta chains were read from a single sample in a study of high-grade serous ovarian cancer treatment subgroups. Produced via immunoSEQ multiplex PCR; TCRdb's table is partial and in-frame only. The sample records thousands of clones, approximately 71% being singletons. Sequencing input: tumor tissue. The receptor source for this set is a human donor with high-grade serous ovarian cancer. Both conserved end residues are trimmed from each CDR3. Size is stated for part of the rows, as once, few or many counts, or as a class when the clone is expanded.

abundance: .; j_gene: TRBJ1-5; v_gene: TRBV27; CDR3aa: ASTQAAGPNQPQH
abundance: .; j_gene: TRBJ1-3; v_gene: TRBV4-1; CDR3aa: ASSQDRSSGNTIY
abundance: .; j_gene: TRBJ2-2; v_gene: TRBV29-1; CDR3aa: SGFSGTGNTGELF
abundance: .; j_gene: TRBJ1-2; v_gene: TRBV10-3; CDR3aa: AISEGTVYGYT
abundance: .; j_gene: TRBJ2-3; v_gene: TRBV4-3; CDR3aa: ASSQITRGITDTQY
abundance: few; j_gene: TRBJ1-5; v_gene: TRBV6-1; CDR3aa: ASRERTLGPQH
abundance: .; j_gene: TRBJ1-6; v_gene: TRBV5-1; CDR3aa: ASSLWGGQGSPLH
abundance: .; j_gene: TRBJ1-1; v_gene: TRBV25-1; CDR3aa: ASSEGLGSSRGTEAF
abundance: .; j_gene: TRBJ1-2; v_gene: TRBV18; CDR3aa: ASSRMGGAYGYT
abundance: medium-sized; j_gene: TRBJ2-7; v_gene: TRBV5-1; CDR3aa: ASSLDVLYEQY
abundance: .; j_gene: TRBJ2-1; v_gene: TRBV7-8; CDR3aa: ASSLDGGGNEQF
abundance: .; j_gene: TRBJ2-7; v_gene: TRBV6-6; CDR3aa: ASSYSTPPAEQY
abundance: few; j_gene: TRBJ1-1; v_gene: TRBV5-1; CDR3aa: ASSRGWGDTEAF
abundance: once; j_gene: TRBJ2-7; v_gene: TRBV6-5; CDR3aa: AAWGSPYEQY
abundance: .; j_gene: TRBJ2-2; v_gene: TRBV2; CDR3aa: ASSLQGFGELF
abundance: .; j_gene: TRBJ1-4; v_gene: TRBV5-1; CDR3aa: ASSPRQGANEKLF
abundance: few; j_gene: TRBJ1-1; v_gene: TRBV2; CDR3aa: ASSGAGNTEAF
abundance: .; j_gene: TRBJ2-7; v_gene: TRBV5-1; CDR3aa: ASSLETSGARSSYEQY
abundance: .; j_gene: TRBJ1-2; v_gene: TRBV5-4; CDR3aa: ASSQDGQRDGYT
abundance: once; j_gene: TRBJ1-2; v_gene: TRBV6-1; CDR3aa: ASSEAWGAYGYT
abundance: .; j_gene: TRBJ2-3; v_gene: TRBV14; CDR3aa: ASSQVTGLADTQY
abundance: once; j_gene: TRBJ1-3; v_gene: TRBV6-5; CDR3aa: ASSYLQGNTIY
abundance: .; j_gene: TRBJ1-4; v_gene: TRBV6-6; CDR3aa: ASSSQTLILNEKLF
abundance: .; j_gene: TRBJ1-2; v_gene: TRBV21-1; CDR3aa: ASSKETYRGAYYGYT
abundance: few; j_gene: TRBJ1-5; v_gene: TRBV7-9; CDR3aa: ASSVGDDPSH
abundance: .; j_gene: TRBJ2-2; v_gene: TRBV7-9; CDR3aa: ASSLGLGLSHTGELF
abundance: .; j_gene: TRBJ1-5; v_gene: TRBV19; CDR3aa: ASMKGGEYSNQPQH
abundance: .; j_gene: TRBJ1-4; v_gene: TRBV7-8; CDR3aa: ANSLDRSQDEKLF
abundance: .; j_gene: TRBJ1-2; v_gene: TRBV28; CDR3aa: ASSLQLGGADGYT
abundance: few; j_gene: TRBJ2-7; v_gene: TRBV7-8; CDR3aa: ASRVRQGPSYEQY
abundance: .; j_gene: TRBJ1-1; v_gene: TRBV18; CDR3aa: ASSPTGKNTEAF
abundance: .; j_gene: TRBJ2-7; v_gene: TRBV7-2; CDR3aa: ASSSGLAGGRSSYEQY
abundance: .; j_gene: TRBJ1-1; v_gene: TRBV14; CDR3aa: ASSQGTLTGTWNTEAF
abundance: .; j_gene: TRBJ2-7; v_gene: TRBV7-9; CDR3aa: ASSPSSYEQY
abundance: .; j_gene: TRBJ1-1; v_gene: TRBV7-2; CDR3aa: ASSLSSGTGGTEAF
abundance: .; j_gene: TRBJ1-1; v_gene: TRBV19; CDR3aa: ASREGLTEAF
abundance: few; j_gene: TRBJ1-5; v_gene: TRBV6-1; CDR3aa: ASSEALGGRQPQH
abundance: .; j_gene: TRBJ1-2; v_gene: TRBV6-5; CDR3aa: ASSRDRSNYGYT
abundance: few; j_gene: TRBJ1-1; v_gene: TRBV7-2; CDR3aa: ASSLAGTGDTEAF
abundance: .; j_gene: TRBJ1-5; v_gene: TRBV7-9; CDR3aa: ASSPKGGYNQPQH